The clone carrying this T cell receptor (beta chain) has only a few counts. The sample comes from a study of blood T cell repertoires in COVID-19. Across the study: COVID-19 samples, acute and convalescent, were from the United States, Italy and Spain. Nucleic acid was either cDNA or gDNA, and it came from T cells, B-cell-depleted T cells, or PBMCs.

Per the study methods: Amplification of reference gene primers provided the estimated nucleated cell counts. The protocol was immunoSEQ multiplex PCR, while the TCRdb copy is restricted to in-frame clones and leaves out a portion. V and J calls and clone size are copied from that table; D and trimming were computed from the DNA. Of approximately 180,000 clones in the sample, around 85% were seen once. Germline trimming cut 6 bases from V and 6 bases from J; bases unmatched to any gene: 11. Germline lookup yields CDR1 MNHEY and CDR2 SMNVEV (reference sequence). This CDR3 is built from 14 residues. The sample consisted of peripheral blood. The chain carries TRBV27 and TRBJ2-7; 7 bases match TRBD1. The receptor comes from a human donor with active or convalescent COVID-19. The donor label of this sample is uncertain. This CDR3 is CASSPDRATSEQYF. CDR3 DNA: TGTGCCAGCAGCCCCGACAGGGCGACCTCCGAGCAGTACTTC.